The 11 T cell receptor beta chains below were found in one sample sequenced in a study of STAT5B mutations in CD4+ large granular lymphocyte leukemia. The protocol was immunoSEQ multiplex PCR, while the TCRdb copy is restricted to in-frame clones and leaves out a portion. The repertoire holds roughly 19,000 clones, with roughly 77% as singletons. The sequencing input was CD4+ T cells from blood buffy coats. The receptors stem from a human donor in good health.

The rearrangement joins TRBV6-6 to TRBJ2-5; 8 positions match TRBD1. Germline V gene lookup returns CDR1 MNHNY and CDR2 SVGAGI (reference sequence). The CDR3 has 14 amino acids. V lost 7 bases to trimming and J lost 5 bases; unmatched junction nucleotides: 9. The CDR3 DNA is TGTGCCAGCACGTCAGGACAGGGAGAGGAGACCCAGTACTTC. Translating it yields CASTSGQGEETQYF.

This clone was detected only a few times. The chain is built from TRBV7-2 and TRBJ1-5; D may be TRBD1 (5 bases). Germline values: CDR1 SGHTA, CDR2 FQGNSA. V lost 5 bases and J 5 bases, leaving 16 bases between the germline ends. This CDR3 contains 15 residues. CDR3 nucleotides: TGTGCCAGCAGCCTAGGGAGTATCAGGGATCAGCCCCAGCATTTT. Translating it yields CASSLGSIRDQPQHF.

The CDR3 protein is CASSSWDRGGELFF. The CDR3 DNA sequence: TGTGCCAGCAGTTCTTGGGATAGGGGCGGGGAGCTGTTTTTT. The chain employs TRBV6-5 and TRBJ2-2; D possibly corresponds to TRBD1 (5 bases). With 4 bases removed from V and 7 bases from J, the gap between germline ends came to 13 bases. Germline CDR1 MNHEY, CDR2 SVGAGI. The CDR3 totals 14 residues.

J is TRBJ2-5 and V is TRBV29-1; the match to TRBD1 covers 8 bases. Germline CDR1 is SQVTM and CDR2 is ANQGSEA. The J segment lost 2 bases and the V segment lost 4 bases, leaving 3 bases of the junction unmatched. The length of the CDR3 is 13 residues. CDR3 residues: CSVGTGGQETQYF. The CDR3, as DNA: TGCAGCGTTGGAACAGGGGGACAAGAGACCCAGTACTTC.

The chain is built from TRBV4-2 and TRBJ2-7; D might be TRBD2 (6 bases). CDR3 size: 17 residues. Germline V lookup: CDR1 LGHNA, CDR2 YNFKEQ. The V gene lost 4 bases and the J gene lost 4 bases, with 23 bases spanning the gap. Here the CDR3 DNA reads TGTGCCAGCAGCCCGTTAACCCTAGCCGGGAGTCCGTACGAGCAGTACTTC. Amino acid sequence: CASSPLTLAGSPYEQYF.

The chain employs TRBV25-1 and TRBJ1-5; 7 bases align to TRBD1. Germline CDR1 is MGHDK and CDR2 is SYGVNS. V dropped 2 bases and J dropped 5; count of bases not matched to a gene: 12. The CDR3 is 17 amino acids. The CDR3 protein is CASSENRAGGLDQPQHF. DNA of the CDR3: TGTGCCAGCAGTGAAAATAGGGCAGGGGGTCTGGATCAGCCCCAGCATTTT.

The CDR3 region has the DNA TGTGCCAGCTCACCCTCTAGTGAGCAGTACTTC. The encoded protein is CASSPSSEQYF. The V call is TRBV18, the J call TRBJ2-5; D call uncertain. The CDR3 spans 11 residues. V lost 3 bases and J lost 11, with 10 bases in between. The germline CDR1 and CDR2 sequences are KGHSH and LQKENI.

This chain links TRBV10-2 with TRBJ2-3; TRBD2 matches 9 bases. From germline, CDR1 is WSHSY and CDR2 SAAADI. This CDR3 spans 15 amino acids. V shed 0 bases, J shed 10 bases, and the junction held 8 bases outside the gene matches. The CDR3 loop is CASSESRVAGASQYF. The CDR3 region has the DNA TGCGCCAGCAGTGAGTCGAGAGTAGCGGGGGCCTCGCAGTATTTT.

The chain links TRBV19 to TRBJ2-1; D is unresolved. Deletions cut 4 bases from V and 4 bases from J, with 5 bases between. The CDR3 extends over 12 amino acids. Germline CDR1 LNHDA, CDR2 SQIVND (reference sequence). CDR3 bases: TGTGCCAGTAGTAGGTATTACAATGAGCAGTTCTTC. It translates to CASSRYYNEQFF. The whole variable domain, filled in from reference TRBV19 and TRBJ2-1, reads DGGITQSPKYLFRKEGQNVTLSCEQNLNHDAMYWYRQDPGQGLRLIYYSQIVNDFQKGDIAEGYSVSREKKESFPLTVTSAQKNPTAFYLCASSRYYNEQFFGPGTRLTVL.

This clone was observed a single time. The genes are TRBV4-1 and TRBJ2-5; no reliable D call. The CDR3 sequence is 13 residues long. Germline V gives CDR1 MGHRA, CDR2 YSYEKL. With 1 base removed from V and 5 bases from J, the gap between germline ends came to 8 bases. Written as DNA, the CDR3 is TGCGCCAGCAGCCAAGCTTTTTTCGAGACCCAGTACTTC. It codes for CASSQAFFETQYF.

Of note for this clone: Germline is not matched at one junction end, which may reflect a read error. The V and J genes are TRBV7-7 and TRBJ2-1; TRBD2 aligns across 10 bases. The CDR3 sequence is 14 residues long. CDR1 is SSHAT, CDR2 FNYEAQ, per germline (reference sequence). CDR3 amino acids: CASSPSGSGDEQFF. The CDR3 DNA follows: TGTGCTAGCAGCCCTAGCGGGAGCGGCGATGAGCAGTTCTTC.